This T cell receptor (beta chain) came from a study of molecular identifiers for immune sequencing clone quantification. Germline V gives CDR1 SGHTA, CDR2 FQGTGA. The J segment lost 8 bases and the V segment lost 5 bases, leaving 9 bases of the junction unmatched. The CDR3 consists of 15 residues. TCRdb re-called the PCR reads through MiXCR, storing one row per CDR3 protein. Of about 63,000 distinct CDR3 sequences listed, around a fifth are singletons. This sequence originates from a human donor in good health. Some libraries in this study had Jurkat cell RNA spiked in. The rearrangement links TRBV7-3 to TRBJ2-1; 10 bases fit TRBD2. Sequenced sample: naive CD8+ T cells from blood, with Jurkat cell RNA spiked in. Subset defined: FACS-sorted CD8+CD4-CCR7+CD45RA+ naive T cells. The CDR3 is CASSPQRGTSDEQFF. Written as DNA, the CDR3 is TGTGCCAGCAGCCCCCAGCGCGGGACTAGCGATGAGCAGTTCTTC. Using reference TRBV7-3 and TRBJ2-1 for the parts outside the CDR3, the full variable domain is GAGVSQTPSNKVTEKGKYVELRCDPISGHTALYWYRQSLGQGPEFLIYFQGTGAADDSGLPNDRFFAVRPEGSVSTLKIQRTERGDSAVYLCASSPQRGTSDEQFFGPGTRLTVL.